This T cell receptor beta chain was documented in a study of patients and donors after allogeneic stem cell transplantation. There are many counts of this clonotype. J gave up 1 base and V 4 bases, and 5 bases lay outside the gene matches. This CDR3 is 17 amino acids long. Germline V gene lookup returns CDR1 KGHDR and CDR2 SFDVKD. TCRdb redid the calling of the RT-PCR reads with MiXCR, one entry per CDR3 protein. This sample has roughly 940,000 distinct CDR3 sequences, with more than 15% found just once. This receptor was identified in a human donor who was either an allogeneic HSCT recipient or a stem cell or donor lymphocyte infusion donor (not recorded which). It is not recorded whose cells these are; they may come from a transplant donor. This chain connects TRBV24-1 to TRBJ2-1; 11 bases agree with TRBD1. The specimen sequenced was blood, either unsorted or a sorted T cell fraction (not recorded which). The CDR3 nucleotides read TGTGCCACCAGTGACCTCGGACAGGGGGCTTCCTACAATGAGCAGTTCTTC. This sequence encodes CATSDLGQGASYNEQFF.